This T cell receptor beta chain was captured in a study of TIL therapy for anti-PD-1-resistant metastatic lung cancer (dated by TCRdb to the early 2020s). Background for the entire study: A median age of approximately 50 years (range about 38-80) and a median tumor PD-L1 proportion score of roughly 5.8% were recorded among enrolled patients. Most of the cohort had lung adenocarcinoma, including a few EGFR-mutant tumors and two ALK-rearranged tumors, and half of the patients were either current or former smokers. Across the cohort, whole-exome sequencing showed a median non-synonymous tumor mutation burden of approximately 1.5 mutations per megabase. Tumor and peripheral blood T cell receptor beta sequencing was used to track clonotypes across tumor, expanded TIL product and serial blood samples.

Notes on this clone: Its antigen remains unidentified. No much larger clonotype is one base removed from it; base qualities were not supplied. This sample includes further DNA sequences coding for the same CDR3.

V ends up 5 bases short and J 4 bases short, with an unmatched junction base count of 0. From its cysteine to its phenylalanine, the CDR3 spans 12 amino acids. The entry retains the CDR3 DNA only, 36 bases that are in frame from base 1. Via the germline V gene, CDR1 is MNHEY and CDR2 SVGAGI. Overall results and qualifications from the work: Higher clonality and lower diversity were observed in expanded TIL cultures than in baseline intratumoral T cells (median clonality around 6% vs 30%, p < 0.0001). Generalizability was limited because the cohort was highly selected, with more treatment-naive, never-smoker and oncogene-addicted patients included than is typical. The study protocol defined all tumor marker inferences as exploratory. Clonal turnover during TIL culture was high, and many clones enriched in the product were not detected in the baseline tumor, suggesting clonal contraction instead of faithful expansion.

The time point label corresponds to: pre-treatment sample, taken before nivolumab and TIL therapy. Baseline tumor samples were excised metastases, mostly pleural nodules or supraclavicular lymph nodes, from the same resection used to grow TIL. Tumors were harvested prior to any PD-1/PD-L1 blockade, after which nivolumab was administered to patients, and lymphodepletion, expanded TIL infusion and IL-2 were given to patients who progressed. Adults with stage 4 NSCLC were enrolled in a dual-center phase I trial from 2017 to January 2020. Samples were obtained from a single-arm, open-label phase I trial in which tumor-infiltrating lymphocyte therapy with nivolumab was evaluated in advanced non-small cell lung cancer. Portions of each resected tumor were snap-frozen in liquid nitrogen and were stored at -80 degrees C. Tumor regions of interest were selected on H&E sections by laser-capture macrodissection, were pulverized into about 15 mg aliquots, and were extracted with Qiagen Allprep kits.

TCR beta CDR3 regions were amplified from genomic DNA by bias-controlled multiplex PCR with the immunoSEQ v3 hsTCRB kit. TCR libraries were sequenced on an Illumina NextSeq 500 to approximately 2 million read pairs for survey level or roughly 4.5-6 million for deep level. In the original analysis: V, D and J genes were assigned, non-productive sequences were removed, and clonality was reported by immunoSEQ Analyzer software. Repertoires of infused TIL and blood were compared using productive Simpson clonality and the Morisita overlap index of productive TRB rearrangements. Imported from immuneACCESS, the table was reduced by TCRdb to in-frame sequences with V and J called. These copies leave out some clones; in studies compared against another copy, an unresolved V gene accounts for under half, and the cause of the remainder is not known. V, J and clone size are taken as reported in that table, and D and trimming were inferred from the DNA itself. Present in this sample are more than 90,000 clones, about three fifths of which were seen just once. About 10% of the sample comes from the top ten.

The material sequenced was tumor tissue, taken at baseline. The origin of this receptor is a person between 25 and 80 years old with non-small cell lung cancer. The rearrangement combines TRBV6-5 with TRBJ2-5, with 8 junctional bases fitting TRBD2. The bases read TGTGCCAGCAGTACTAGCGGAGAGACCCAGTACTTC. The translation is CASSTSGETQYF.